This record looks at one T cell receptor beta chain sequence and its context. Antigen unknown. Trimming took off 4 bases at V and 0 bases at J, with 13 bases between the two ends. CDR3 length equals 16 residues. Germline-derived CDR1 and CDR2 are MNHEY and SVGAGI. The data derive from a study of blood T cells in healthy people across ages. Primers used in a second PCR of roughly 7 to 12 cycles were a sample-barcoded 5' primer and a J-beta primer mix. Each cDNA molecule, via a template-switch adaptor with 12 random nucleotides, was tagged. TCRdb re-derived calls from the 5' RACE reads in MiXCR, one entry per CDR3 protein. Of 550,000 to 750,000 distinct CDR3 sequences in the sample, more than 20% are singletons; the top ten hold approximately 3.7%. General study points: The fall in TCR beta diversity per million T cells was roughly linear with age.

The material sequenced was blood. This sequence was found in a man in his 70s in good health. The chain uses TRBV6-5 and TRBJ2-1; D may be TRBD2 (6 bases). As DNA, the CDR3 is TGTGCCAGCAGTTCCAGGACTATCAACTCCTACAATGAGCAGTTCTTC. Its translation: CASSSRTINSYNEQFF.